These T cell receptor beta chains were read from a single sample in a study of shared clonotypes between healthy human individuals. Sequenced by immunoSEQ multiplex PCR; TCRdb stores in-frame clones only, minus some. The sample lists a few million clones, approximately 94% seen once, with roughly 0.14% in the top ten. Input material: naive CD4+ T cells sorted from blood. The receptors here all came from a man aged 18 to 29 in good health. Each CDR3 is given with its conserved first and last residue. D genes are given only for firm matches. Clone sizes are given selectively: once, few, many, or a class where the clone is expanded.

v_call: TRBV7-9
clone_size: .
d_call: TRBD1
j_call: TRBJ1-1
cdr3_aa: CASNNRGNTEAFF
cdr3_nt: TGTGCCAGCAACAACAGGGGAAACACTGAAGCTTTCTTT

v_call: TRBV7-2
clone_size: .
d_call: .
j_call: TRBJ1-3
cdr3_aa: CASSLEVTYSGNTIYF
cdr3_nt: TGTGCCAGCAGCTTAGAAGTAACTTACTCTGGAAACACCATATATTTT

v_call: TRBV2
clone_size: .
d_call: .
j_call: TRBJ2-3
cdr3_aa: CASRSRPYTDTQYF
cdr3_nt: TGTGCCAGCAGGTCTAGGCCCTACACAGATACGCAGTATTTT

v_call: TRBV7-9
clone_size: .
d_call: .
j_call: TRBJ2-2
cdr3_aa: CASSERAGEDTGELFF
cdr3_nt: TGTGCCAGCAGCGAAAGGGCAGGGGAGGACACCGGGGAGCTGTTTTTT

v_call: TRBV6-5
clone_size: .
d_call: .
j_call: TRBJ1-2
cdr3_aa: CASSYRGDKEYGYTF
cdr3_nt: TGTGCCAGCAGTTACCGCGGGGATAAGGAGTATGGCTACACCTTC

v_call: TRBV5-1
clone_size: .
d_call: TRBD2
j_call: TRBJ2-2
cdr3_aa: CASSPLAGGPGGELFF
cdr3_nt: TGCGCCAGCAGCCCTCTAGCGGGAGGGCCGGGCGGGGAGCTGTTTTTT

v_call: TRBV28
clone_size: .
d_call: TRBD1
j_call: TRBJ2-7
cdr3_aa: CASSTGGRPGYEQYF
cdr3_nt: TGTGCCAGCAGTACAGGGGGCCGCCCAGGCTACGAGCAGTACTTC

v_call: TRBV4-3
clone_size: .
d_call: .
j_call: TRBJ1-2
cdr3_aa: CASSQDAGLGGYGYTF
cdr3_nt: TGCGCCAGCAGCCAAGATGCAGGGTTGGGGGGCTATGGCTACACCTTC

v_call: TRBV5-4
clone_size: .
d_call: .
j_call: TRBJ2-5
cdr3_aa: CASSFGKTQYF
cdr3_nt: TGTGCCAGCAGCTTCGGAAAGACCCAGTACTTC

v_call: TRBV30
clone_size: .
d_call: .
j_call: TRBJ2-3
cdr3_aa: CAWSEGSTSGTQYF
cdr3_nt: TGTGCCTGGAGTGAGGGTAGCACGTCTGGTACGCAGTATTTT

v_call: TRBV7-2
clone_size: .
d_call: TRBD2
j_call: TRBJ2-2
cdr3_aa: CASSLESGTSVYGELFF
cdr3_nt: TGTGCCAGCAGCTTAGAAAGCGGGACTAGCGTCTACGGGGAGCTGTTTTTT

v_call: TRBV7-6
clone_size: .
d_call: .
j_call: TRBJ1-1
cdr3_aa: CASSLAEGRNTEAFF
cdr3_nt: TGTGCCAGCAGTTTAGCAGAGGGGAGGAACACTGAAGCTTTCTTT

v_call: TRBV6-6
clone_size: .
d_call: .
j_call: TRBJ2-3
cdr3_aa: CASRLTDTQYF
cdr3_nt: TGTGCCAGCAGGCTGACAGATACGCAGTATTTT

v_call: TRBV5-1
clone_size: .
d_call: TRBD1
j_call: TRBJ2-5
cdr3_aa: CASSLGGSAETQYF
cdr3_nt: TGCGCCAGCAGCTTAGGGGGCTCAGCGGAGACCCAGTACTTC

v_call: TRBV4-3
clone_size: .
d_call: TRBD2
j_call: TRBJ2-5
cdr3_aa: CASSQGRGLAEETQYF
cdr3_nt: TGCGCCAGCAGCCAGGGGCGGGGACTAGCGGAAGAGACCCAGTACTTC

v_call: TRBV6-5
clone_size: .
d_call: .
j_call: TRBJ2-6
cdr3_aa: CASSRRSSGANVLTF
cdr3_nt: TGTGCCAGCAGTCGAAGGAGCTCTGGGGCCAACGTCCTGACTTTC

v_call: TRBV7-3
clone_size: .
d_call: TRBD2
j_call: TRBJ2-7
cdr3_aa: CASSPGLAGEKYF
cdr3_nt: TGTGCCAGCAGCCCGGGACTAGCGGGGGAGAAGTACTTC

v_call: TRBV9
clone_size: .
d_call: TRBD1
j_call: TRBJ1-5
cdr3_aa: CASSPTGDSNQPQHF
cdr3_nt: TGTGCCAGCAGCCCGACAGGGGATAGCAATCAGCCCCAGCATTTT

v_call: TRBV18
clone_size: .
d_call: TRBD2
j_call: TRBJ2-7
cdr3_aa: CASSFSGSVRDEQYF
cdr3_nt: TGTGCCAGCTCGTTCAGCGGGAGTGTCCGGGACGAGCAGTACTTC

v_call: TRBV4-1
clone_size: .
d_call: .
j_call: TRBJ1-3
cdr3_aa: CASSLEGGAGHFGNTIYF
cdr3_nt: TGCGCCAGCAGCCTCGAAGGAGGGGCAGGTCACTTTGGAAACACCATATATTTT

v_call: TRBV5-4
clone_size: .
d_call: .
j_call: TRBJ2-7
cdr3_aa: CASSLTGNSYEQYF
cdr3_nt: TGTGCCAGCAGCTTGACGGGGAACTCCTACGAGCAGTACTTC

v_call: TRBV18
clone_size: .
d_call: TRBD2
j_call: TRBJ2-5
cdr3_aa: CASSPKAGVVQETQYF
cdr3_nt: TGTGCCAGCTCCCCGAAAGCGGGAGTTGTCCAAGAGACCCAGTACTTC

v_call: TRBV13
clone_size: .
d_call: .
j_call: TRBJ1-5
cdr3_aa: CASRGRQPQHF
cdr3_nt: TGTGCCAGCCGGGGGCGTCAGCCCCAGCATTTT

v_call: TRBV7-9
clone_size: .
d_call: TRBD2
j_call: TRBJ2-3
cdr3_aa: CASSLALAGDTDTQYF
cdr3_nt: TGTGCCAGCAGCTTAGCGTTAGCGGGGGACACAGATACGCAGTATTTT

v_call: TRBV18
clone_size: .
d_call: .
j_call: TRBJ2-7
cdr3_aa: CASSPSGTQGYEQYF
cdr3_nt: TGTGCCAGCTCACCTTCCGGGACCCAAGGCTACGAGCAGTACTTC

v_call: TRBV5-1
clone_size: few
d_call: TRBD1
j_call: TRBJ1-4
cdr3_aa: CASSRTGGDEKLFF
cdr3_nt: TGCGCCAGCAGCCGGACAGGGGGCGATGAAAAACTGTTTTTT

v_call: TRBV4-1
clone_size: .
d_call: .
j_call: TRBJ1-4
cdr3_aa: CASSHKGEREKLFF
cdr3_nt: TGCGCCAGCAGCCATAAGGGGGAACGTGAAAAACTGTTTTTT

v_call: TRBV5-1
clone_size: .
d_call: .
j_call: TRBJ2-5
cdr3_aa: CASRISQETQYF
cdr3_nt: TGCGCCAGCAGGATCAGCCAAGAGACCCAGTACTTC

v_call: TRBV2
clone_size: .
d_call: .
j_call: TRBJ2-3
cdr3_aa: CASRERLVVDTQYF
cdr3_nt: TGTGCCAGCAGGGAACGACTAGTAGTAGATACGCAGTATTTT

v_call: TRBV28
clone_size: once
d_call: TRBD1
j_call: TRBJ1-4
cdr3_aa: CASSSSGGRTTNEKLFF
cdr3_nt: TGTGCCAGCAGTTCATCAGGGGGCCGCACAACTAATGAAAAACTGTTTTTT

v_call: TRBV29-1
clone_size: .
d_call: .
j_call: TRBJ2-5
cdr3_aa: CSVEDWETQYF
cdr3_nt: TGCAGCGTTGAAGATTGGGAGACCCAGTACTTC

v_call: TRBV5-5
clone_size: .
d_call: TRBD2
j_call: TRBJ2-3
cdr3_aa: CASSISGSATDTQYF
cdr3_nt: TGTGCCAGCAGCATTAGCGGGAGTGCGACAGATACGCAGTATTTT

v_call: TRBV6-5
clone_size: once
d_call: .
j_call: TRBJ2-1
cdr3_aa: CASSYDLTPNEQFF
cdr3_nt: TGTGCCAGCAGTTACGACCTCACCCCCAATGAGCAGTTCTTC

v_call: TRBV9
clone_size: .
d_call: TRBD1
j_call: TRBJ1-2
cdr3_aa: CASSPRTGPDYGYTF
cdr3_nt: TGTGCCAGCAGCCCCCGGACAGGGCCGGACTATGGCTACACCTTC

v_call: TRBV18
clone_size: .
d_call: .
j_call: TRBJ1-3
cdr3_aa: CASSPSRERSGNTIYF
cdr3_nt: TGTGCCAGCTCACCCTCACGGGAGCGCTCTGGAAACACCATATATTTT

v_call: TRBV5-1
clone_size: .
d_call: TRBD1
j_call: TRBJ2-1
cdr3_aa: CASSTGQVLQDEQFF
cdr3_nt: TGCGCCAGCAGCACGGGACAGGTATTACAAGATGAGCAGTTCTTC

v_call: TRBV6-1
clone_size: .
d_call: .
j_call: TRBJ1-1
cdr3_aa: CASRANPPGTAAAFF
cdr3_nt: TGTGCCAGCAGAGCCAATCCCCCCGGGACCGCGGCAGCTTTCTTT

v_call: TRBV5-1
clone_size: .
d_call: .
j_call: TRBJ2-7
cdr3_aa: CASSIRDGTYEQYF
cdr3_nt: TGCGCCAGCAGCATCCGGGACGGGACCTACGAGCAGTACTTC

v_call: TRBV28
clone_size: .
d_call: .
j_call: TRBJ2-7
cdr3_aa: CASEAMGQSNSYEQYF
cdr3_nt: TGTGCCAGCGAGGCGATGGGACAATCGAACTCCTACGAGCAGTACTTC

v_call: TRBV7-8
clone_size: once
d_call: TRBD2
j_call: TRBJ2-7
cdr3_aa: CASSPNSGGAYEQYF
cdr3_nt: TGTGCCAGCAGCCCCAATTCGGGGGGGGCCTACGAGCAGTACTTC

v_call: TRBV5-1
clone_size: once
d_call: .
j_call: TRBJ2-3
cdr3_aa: CASSPSSPATDTQYF
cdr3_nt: TGCGCCAGCAGTCCCTCCAGCCCTGCGACAGATACGCAGTATTTT

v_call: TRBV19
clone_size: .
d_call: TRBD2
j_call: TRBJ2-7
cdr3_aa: CASRSLAGGTYEQYF
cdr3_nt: TGTGCCAGTAGATCTCTAGCGGGGGGCACCTACGAGCAGTACTTC

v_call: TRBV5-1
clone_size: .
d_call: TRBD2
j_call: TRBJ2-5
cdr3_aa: CASSSGLAGSAQLETQYF
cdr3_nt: TGCGCCAGCAGCTCGGGACTAGCGGGAAGCGCCCAATTAGAGACCCAGTACTTC

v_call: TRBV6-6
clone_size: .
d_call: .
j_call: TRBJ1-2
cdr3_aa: CASSSPEQGNYGYTF
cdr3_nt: TGTGCCAGCAGTTCCCCAGAACAGGGCAACTATGGCTACACCTTC

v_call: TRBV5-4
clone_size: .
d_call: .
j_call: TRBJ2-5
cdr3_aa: CASSREIHQETQYF
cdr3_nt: TGTGCCAGCAGTCGGGAGATACACCAAGAGACCCAGTACTTC

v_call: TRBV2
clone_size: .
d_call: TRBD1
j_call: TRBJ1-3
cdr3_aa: CASLQGTSGNTIYF
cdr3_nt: TGTGCCAGCCTACAGGGGACCTCTGGAAACACCATATATTTT

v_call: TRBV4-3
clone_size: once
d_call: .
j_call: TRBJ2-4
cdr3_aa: CASSPGLGGDIQYF
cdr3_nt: TGCGCCAGCAGCCCAGGCTTAGGGGGGGACATTCAGTACTTC

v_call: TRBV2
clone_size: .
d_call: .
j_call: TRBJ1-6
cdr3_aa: CASRGTQNSPLHF
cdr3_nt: TGTGCCAGTCGGGGGACACAAAATTCACCCCTCCACTTT

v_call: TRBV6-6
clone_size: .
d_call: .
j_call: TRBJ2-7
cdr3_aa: CASSYRGGFYEQYF
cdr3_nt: TGTGCCAGCAGTTACCGCGGGGGCTTTTACGAGCAGTACTTC

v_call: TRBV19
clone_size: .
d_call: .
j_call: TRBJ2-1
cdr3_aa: CASSIQQVNEQFF
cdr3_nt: TGTGCCAGTAGTATCCAACAGGTCAATGAGCAGTTCTTC

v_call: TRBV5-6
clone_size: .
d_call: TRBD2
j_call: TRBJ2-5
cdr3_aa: CASRQRGLQETQYF
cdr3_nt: TGTGCCAGCCGACAGCGGGGCCTTCAAGAGACCCAGTACTTC

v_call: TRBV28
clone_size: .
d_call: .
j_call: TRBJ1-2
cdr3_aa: CASSLFEYRSGLVGYTF
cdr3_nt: TGTGCCAGCAGTTTATTTGAGTACAGGTCAGGCCTCGTCGGCTACACCTTC

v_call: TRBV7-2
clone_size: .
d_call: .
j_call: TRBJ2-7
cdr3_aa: CASSLSGYEQYF
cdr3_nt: TGTGCCAGCAGCTTATCGGGTTACGAGCAGTACTTC

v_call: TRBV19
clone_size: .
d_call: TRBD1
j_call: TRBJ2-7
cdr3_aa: CASSVGQAYEQYF
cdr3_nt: TGTGCCAGTAGTGTGGGACAGGCCTACGAGCAGTACTTC

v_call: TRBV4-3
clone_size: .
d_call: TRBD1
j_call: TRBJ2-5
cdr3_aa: CASSQERTGFGAQYF
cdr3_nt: TGCGCCAGCAGCCAGGAAAGGACAGGGTTTGGGGCCCAGTACTTC